Included here is one TCR beta chain sequence, with context. These data belong to a study of T cell changes during pregnancy in multiple sclerosis. Profiled with immunoSEQ multiplex PCR; TCRdb holds only in-frame clones, not every one. The sample has around 32,000 clones, 91% seen once. Losses at the gene ends were 5 bases for V and 0 bases for J; bases not matched to a gene: 15. This CDR3 has 19 residues. From germline, CDR1 is SGHKS and CDR2 YYEKEE (reference sequence). The sequenced sample was CD8+ T cells from peripheral blood mononuclear cells, obtained in the second trimester of pregnancy. This TCR derives from a female donor in good health, enrolled as a control in a pregnancy study. The V and J genes are TRBV5-5 and TRBJ1-5; 9 bases are a match to TRBD1. Here the CDR3 DNA reads TGTGCCAGCAGTAACTCGGACAGGGGCGTCCTTTATAGCAATCAGCCCCAGCATTTT. Translation: CASSNSDRGVLYSNQPQHF.